This T cell receptor (beta chain) came from a study of Ad26.COV2.S vaccination and SARS-CoV-2 variants. Study as a whole: As a participant in COV1001, the donor was in the Ad26.COV2.S trial arm. General study points: Non-spike TCR breadth was similar in vaccine and placebo recipients.

Details on this clone: Its cognate antigen is unknown.

The CDR3 consists of 15 residues. V was cut by 5 bases and J by 3 bases, with 17 bases left in between. The V gene's germline CDR1 is SNHLY and CDR2 FYNNEI. The table came from immunoSEQ multiplex PCR; TCRdb's copy has only in-frame clones and leaves some out. The profile covers nearly 400,000 clones, with around 91% appearing a single time and around 1.9% taken by the ten largest. Described treatment: roughly 19 received Ad26.COV2.S at low or high dose, single or two shots; roughly 5 received placebo; per-sample allocation not given. Sample collection was performed on day 63 after the first vaccine or placebo injection. Adults aged 18-55 years in Boston included the donor.

This clonotype was sampled from a person between 18 and 65 years old who received the Ad26.COV2.S COVID-19 vaccine or a placebo. The V gene is TRBV2, the J gene TRBJ2-7, with unresolved D. This specimen was peripheral blood, taken in a trial of Ad26.COV2.S vaccine versus placebo. The CDR3 coding sequence is TGTGCCAGCAGTCCTCCAACCGCCCCGGGCTACGAGCAGTACTTC. Its translation: CASSPPTAPGYEQYF.